This TCR beta chain emerged from a study of PD-1 blockade in classical Hodgkin lymphoma. As for the study in general: Nivolumab was administered to patients intravenously at 3 mg/kg every 2 weeks.

Time point of the sample: cycle 4 day 1 (C4D1), after 6 weeks of nivolumab. Patients all relapsed after autologous stem cell transplantation, and there was variation in brentuximab vedotin exposure. The CD8+ T cells came from thawed PBMCs through magnetic negative selection. When best responses were assessed, they were complete response, partial response or progressive disease. With regard to this clone: Antigen specificity is unknown.

Produced via immunoSEQ multiplex PCR; TCRdb's table is partial and in-frame only. This repertoire shows about 21,000 clones, about 85% found once; its top ten account for about 4.5%. Study observations and caveats: Repertoire difference causes, possibly disease activity or prior therapy, remain undefined. By cycle point C4D1, TCR diversity had risen significantly in CD4+ cells (but not CD8+ cells).

The sequenced sample was CD8+ T cells from blood, obtained before the fourth cycle of nivolumab. The origin of this receptor is a human donor with classical Hodgkin lymphoma.

CDR3: CASRLTGGMNTEAFF. The CDR3, as DNA: TGTGCCAGCAGGCTGACAGGTGGGATGAACACTGAAGCTTTCTTT. The V gene is TRBV6-1, the J gene TRBJ1-1, with a possible D match to TRBD1 (6 bases). V lost 6 bases to trimming and J lost 0 bases, with 14 bases between them. The CDR3 spans 15 residues. Germline V CDR1 and CDR2: MNHNS, SASEGT.